Sequencing of this T cell receptor (beta chain) was carried out in a study of metastatic and nonmetastatic thyroid tumors. Study-level points and caveats: Patients with malignant thyroid tumors reportedly had significantly higher TCR beta diversity than those with benign nodules, in blood and tumor.

As originally analysed: Variation in CDR3 across clinicopathological groups served as the basis for constructing a distant-metastasis classifier in papillary thyroid cancer. Via MiXCR, TCRdb re-called the PCR reads. These V and J calls are TCRdb output, not the study's own analysis. The sample shows about 33,000 clones, around 17% of them seen only once. This clone has ten or more counts. No antigen is known for it. Among the patients, none had received any treatment before thyroid surgery. The ends were cut back, 11 bases at V and 1 base at J, with 17 bases in the middle. The germline gives CDR1 MDHEN, CDR2 SYDVKM. CDR3 size: 15 residues.

Material for sequencing was blood. The TCR comes from a male donor with papillary thyroid cancer or a benign thyroid nodule (not recorded which). Some clones in this sample may be carry-over from other donors' samples. This rearrangement joins TRBV28 to TRBJ2-2; weak D call: TRBD2 (6 bases). CDR3 sequence (DNA): TGTGCCGGGAATTGGGGAGGAAAGAACACCGGGGAGCTGTTTTTT. This translates into CAGNWGGKNTGELFF.